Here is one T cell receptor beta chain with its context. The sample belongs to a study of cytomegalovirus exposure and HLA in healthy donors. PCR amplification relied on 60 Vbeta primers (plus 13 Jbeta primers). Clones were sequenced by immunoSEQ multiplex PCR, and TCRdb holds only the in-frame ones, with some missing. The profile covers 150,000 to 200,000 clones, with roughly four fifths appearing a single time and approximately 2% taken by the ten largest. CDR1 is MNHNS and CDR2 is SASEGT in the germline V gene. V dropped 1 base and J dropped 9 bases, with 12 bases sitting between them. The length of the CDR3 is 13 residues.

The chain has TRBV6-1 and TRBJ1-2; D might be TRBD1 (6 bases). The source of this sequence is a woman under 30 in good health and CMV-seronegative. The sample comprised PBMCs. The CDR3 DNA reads TGTGCCAGCAGTGAAGTAATTCAGGGGAGCTACACCTTC. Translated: CASSEVIQGSYTF.